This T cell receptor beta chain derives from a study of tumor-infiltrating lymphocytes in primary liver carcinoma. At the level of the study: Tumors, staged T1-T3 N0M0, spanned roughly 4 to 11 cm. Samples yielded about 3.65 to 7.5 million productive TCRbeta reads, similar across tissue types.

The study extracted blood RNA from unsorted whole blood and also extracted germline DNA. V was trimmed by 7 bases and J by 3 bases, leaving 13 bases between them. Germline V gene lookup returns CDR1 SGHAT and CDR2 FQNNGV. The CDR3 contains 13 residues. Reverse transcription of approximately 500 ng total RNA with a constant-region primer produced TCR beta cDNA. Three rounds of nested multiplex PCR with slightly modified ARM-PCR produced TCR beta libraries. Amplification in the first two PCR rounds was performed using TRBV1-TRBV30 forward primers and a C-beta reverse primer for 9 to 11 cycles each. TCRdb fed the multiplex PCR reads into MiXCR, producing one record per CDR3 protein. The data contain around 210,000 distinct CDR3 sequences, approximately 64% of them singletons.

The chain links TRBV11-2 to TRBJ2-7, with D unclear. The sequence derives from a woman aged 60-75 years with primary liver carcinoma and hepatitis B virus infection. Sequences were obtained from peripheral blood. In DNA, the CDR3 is TGTGCCAGCAAATTAGACCCCGACTACGAGCAGTACTTC. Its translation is CASKLDPDYEQYF.